One sample yielded the 2 T cell receptor beta chains listed below, sequenced in a study of shared clonotypes between healthy human individuals. Sequenced by immunoSEQ multiplex PCR; TCRdb stores in-frame clones only, minus some. The sample contains about 2.4 million clones, around 94% of which appear only once. Sequencing was carried out using naive CD4+ T cells sorted from blood. Described subset: CD45RA+ positively selected. The source of these receptors is a man between 18 and 35 years old in good health.

V gene TRBV30 combines with J gene TRBJ2-1, with unresolved D. This CDR3 spans 12 amino acids. Germline CDR1 and CDR2: GTSNPN and SVGIG (reference sequence). V was shortened by 1 base and J by 7 bases, with 8 bases between the two germline ends. Written as DNA, the CDR3 is TGTGCCTGGAGTGCCGGCGTGAATGAGCAGTTCTTC. It specifies CAWSAGVNEQFF.

In this sample, this clone turned up once. The rearrangement uses TRBV13 and TRBJ1-4; tentatively, D is TRBD1 (5 bases). The ends were cut back, 0 bases at V and 2 bases at J, with 16 bases in the middle. The CDR3 totals 18 residues. CDR1 and CDR2 from the germline V gene are PRHDT and FYEKMQ (reference sequence). DNA for the CDR3: TGTGCCAGCAGCTTAGGCCGGGGGTCTAGTGGTACTAATGAAAAACTGTTTTTT. This codes for CASSLGRGSSGTNEKLFF.